Detailed here is one T cell receptor (beta chain). The target antigen is unknown. The CDR3 covers 13 residues. The V end lost 1 base, the J end lost 4 bases, and 7 bases lay between the germline ends. Germline CDR1 SGHAT, CDR2 FQNNGV. The method was immunoSEQ multiplex PCR; TCRdb's version includes in-frame clones alone and lacks a portion of them. The repertoire holds 30,000 to 50,000 clones, with over 75% as singletons. The sample comes from a study of T cell responses to AZD1222 COVID-19 vaccine. Study findings and constraints: Donors were chiefly white British, with a greater number of females, and clonal diversity was perhaps underestimated.

The sample here was peripheral blood, taken 28 days after the second dose of the MenACWY control vaccine. The chain is built from TRBV11-2 and TRBJ1-2; a weak D match, TRBD1 (5 bases). This sequence originates from an adult who received the MenACWY meningococcal vaccine as a control. DNA of the CDR3: TGTGCCAGCAGCTTAGGGCAGGGCTATGGCTACACCTTC. Amino acids: CASSLGQGYGYTF.